This TCR beta chain was recorded in a study of cytomegalovirus exposure and HLA in healthy donors. Study conclusions and caveats: The CMV antigen specificity of a few CMV-associated chains was confirmed through in vitro analysis.

The sample holds a few counts of this clone. Its antigen is unknown. CDR1 SGHRS and CDR2 YFSETQ come from the germline V gene. This CDR3 is built from 12 residues. V lost 1 base, J lost 3 bases, and 5 bases lay in between. Profiling relied on immunoSEQ multiplex PCR, and the TCRdb table lists in-frame clones only, not all of them. This table has 150,000 to 200,000 clones, about 82% appearing once. This sequence originates from a woman aged 18-29 years in good health and CMV-seronegative. The chain uses TRBV5-1 and TRBJ2-7; D is undetermined. The specimen was PBMCs. CDR3 nucleotides: TGCGCCAGCAGCTTGCCTAACTACGAGCAGTACTTC. This codes for CASSLPNYEQYF.